This passage covers 30 T cell receptor beta chains from one sample sequenced in a study of graft-versus-host responses after intestinal transplantation. Here immunoSEQ multiplex PCR was the method, and the copy in TCRdb shows in-frame clones only, minus some. There are around 4,600 clones in the sample; about 30% occur only once, and 4.7% lies in the top ten. The sample here was alloreactive CD4+ T cells from a mixed lymphocyte reaction culture, taken before intestinal transplant. Subset indicated: CFSE-low proliferating T cells sorted from roughly six-day pre-transplant mixed lymphocyte reaction (GvH or HvG direction). The receptor set was obtained from a human patient who received an intestinal transplant.

This clone has more than one count but fewer than ten. The chain links TRBV7-3 to TRBJ1-5, with D tentatively TRBD1 (6 bases). V lost 5 bases and J lost 0, with 20 bases in between. Germline V gene data show CDR1 as SGHTA and CDR2 as FQGTGA. CDR3 size: 18 residues. The CDR3 protein is CASSRVAGVGYSNQPQHF. The CDR3 nucleotides are TGTGCCAGCAGCCGAGTCGCAGGGGTAGGCTATAGCAATCAGCCCCAGCATTTT. Variable domain in full (rest from reference TRBV7-3 and TRBJ1-5): GAGVSQTPSNKVTEKGKYVELRCDPISGHTALYWYRQSLGQGPEFLIYFQGTGAADDSGLPNDRFFAVRPEGSVSTLKIQRTERGDSAVYLCASSRVAGVGYSNQPQHFGDGTRLSIL.

This clone was counted a few times. J is TRBJ1-2 and V is TRBV29-1; TRBD1 might be the D (5 bases). The CDR3 has 14 amino acids. The V and J ends lost 4 bases and 4 bases respectively, with 16 bases between them. Germline CDR1 SQVTM, CDR2 ANQGSEA. Here the CDR3 reads CSVGWQGALYGYTF. In nucleotides, the CDR3 is TGCAGCGTTGGTTGGCAGGGTGCCCTCTATGGCTACACCTTC.

A note on this clone: A much larger clone differs from this one at a single base, so this may be a read error. V gene TRBV6-5 combines with J gene TRBJ2-2, with 7 bases aligning to TRBD2. In germline, CDR1 is MNHEY, CDR2 SVGAGI. J gave up 0 bases and V 7 bases, and 2 bases lay outside the gene matches. The CDR3 consists of 14 residues. The CDR3 DNA reads TGTGCCAGCATGACTAGCACGAACACCGGGGAGCTGTTTTTT. This gives the protein CASMTSTNTGELFF.

The sample holds a few counts of this clone. The gene calls are TRBV28 and TRBJ1-5, with D perhaps matching TRBD1 (5 bases). The V and J ends lost 7 bases and 0 bases respectively, with 13 bases between them. This CDR3 region has 15 residues. Germline-derived CDR1 and CDR2 are MDHEN and SYDVKM. The CDR3 region is CASTAGFYSNQPQHF. As DNA, the CDR3 is TGTGCCAGCACCGCAGGGTTCTATAGCAATCAGCCCCAGCATTTT. Supplemented by reference TRBV28 and TRBJ1-5, the full variable domain reads DVKVTQSSRYLVKRTGEKVFLECVQDMDHENMFWYRQDPGLGLRLIYFSYDVKMKEKGDIPEGYSVSREKKERFSLILESASTNQTSMYLCASTAGFYSNQPQHFGDGTRLSIL.

Turning to this clone: Compared with germline, one end of the junction differs, possibly owing to a read error. Other DNA sequences in the sample encode the same CDR3. This chain uses TRBV5-1 with TRBJ1-4; D gene unclear. Germline assignment: CDR1 SGHRS and CDR2 YFSETQ. The CDR3 extends over 12 amino acids. CDR3 nucleotides: TGCGCCAGTAGCTTGGGTCGGGAAAAACTGTTTTTT. Its translation: CASSLGREKLFF.

This clone has only one observation. The chain is built from TRBV4-2 and TRBJ2-7; D is possibly TRBD1 (5 bases). The germline V gene has CDR1 LGHNA and CDR2 YNFKEQ. V shed 0 bases and J shed 1 base, with 10 bases lying between them. CDR3 size: 15 residues. CDR3 in DNA: TGTGCCAGCAGCCAAGAGCCGACAGTTTCCTACGAGCAGTACTTC. It specifies CASSQEPTVSYEQYF.

This clone was seen only a few times. The CDR3 bases are TGCGCCAGCAGCTTGGTGGCGGGGGGGACCTCAGATACGCAGTATTTT. Translated, it gives CASSLVAGGTSDTQYF. This sequence joins TRBV5-1 and TRBJ2-3, with 9 nucleotides matching TRBD2. In germline, CDR1 is SGHRS, CDR2 YFSETQ. This CDR3 region has 16 residues. J lost 4 bases, V lost 0 bases, and 6 bases had no gene match.

This clone was seen only a few times. A read error may be the cause here, since a much bigger clone is one base away. The gene calls are TRBV5-1 and TRBJ1-1; D is undetermined. Germline V gives CDR1 SGHRS, CDR2 YFSETQ. Deletions cut 4 bases from V and 1 base from J, with 14 bases between. The CDR3 is 15 residues long. In DNA, the CDR3 is TGCGCCAGCAGCGGACTCGTATGTGAGAACACTGAAGCTTTCTTT. Its translation is CASSGLVCENTEAFF.

On this clone: A clone one base away is much larger, so this may be a read error. In the same sample, other DNA sequences code for this CDR3. J is TRBJ2-6 and V is TRBV27; TRBD1 matches at 7 bases. The CDR3 totals 18 residues. From germline, CDR1 is MNHEY and CDR2 SMNVEV (reference sequence). The CDR3 bases are TGTGCCTGCAGACCTACTTACAGGGGCCGGGGTGGGGCCAACGTCCTGACTTTC. This codes for CACRPTYRGRGGANVLTF.

The gene calls are TRBV2 and TRBJ2-2; TRBD1 agrees at 9 bases. Germline V gives CDR1 SNHLY, CDR2 FYNNEI. The CDR3 totals 15 residues. The V gene end was trimmed by 7 bases and the J gene end by 1 base; junction bases not matched to a gene: 4. The CDR3 is CASITGQGNTGELFF. The CDR3 DNA reads as TGTGCCAGCATCACGGGACAGGGGAACACCGGGGAGCTGTTTTTT.

This clone was observed a single time. V and J are TRBV11-2 and TRBJ1-2; possibly TRBD1 for D (6 bases). The V end was cut by 3 bases, the J end by 0 bases, with 8 bases between. CDR1 and CDR2 (germline): SGHAT, FQNNGV. The CDR3 is 14 residues long. The CDR3 reads CASSFGTTNYGYTF. CDR3 coding DNA: TGTGCCAGCAGCTTCGGGACAACTAACTATGGCTACACCTTC.

The rearrangement uses TRBV7-9 and TRBJ1-4; tentative D call: TRBD1 (5 bases). Trimming stripped 1 base from V and 10 bases from J, with 13 bases between. This CDR3 has 14 amino acids. Germline V CDR1 and CDR2: SEHNR, FQNEAQ (reference sequence). The CDR3 DNA follows: TGTGCCAGCAGCTTAGTGGACACCGTTGCAAAACTGTTTTTT. As protein: CASSLVDTVAKLFF.

The CDR3 protein is CASSVGLAGGFTDTQYF. The CDR3 DNA sequence: TGTGCCAGCAGCGTAGGACTAGCGGGGGGGTTCACAGATACGCAGTATTTT. The genes are TRBV9 and TRBJ2-3; TRBD2 matches 14 bases. CDR3 length: 17 amino acids. CDR1 and CDR2 (germline): SGDLS, YYNGEE. V shed 0 bases and J 2 bases; nucleotides not matched to a gene: 2.

The V call is TRBV11-3, the J call TRBJ2-1; 8 bases line up with TRBD2. Germline-derived CDR1 and CDR2 are SGHNT and YENEEA. The CDR3 extends over 15 amino acids. J lost 4 bases, V lost 3 bases, and 5 bases had no gene match. Here the CDR3 DNA reads TGTGCCAGCAGCTTGGGACGGGGGGGGTACAATGAGCAGTTCTTC. Translated, it gives CASSLGRGGYNEQFF.

This clone was detected only a few times. This chain joins TRBV7-2 and TRBJ2-7; 11 bases align to TRBD2. Germline CDR1 is SGHTA and CDR2 is FQGNSA. Trimming removed 7 bases from V and 6 bases from J; junction bases left unmatched: 8. The CDR3 is 14 residues long. The CDR3 nucleotides read TGTGCCAGCATGAAGGGGCTAGCGGGAGGCGAGCAGTACTTC. It encodes CASMKGLAGGEQYF.

This clone was counted only a few times. The chain carries TRBV11-1 and TRBJ2-1; D is ambiguous. There are 13 residues in the CDR3. The V end was cut by 8 bases, the J end by 2 bases, with 10 bases between. Germline V gene sequence: CDR1 SGHAT, CDR2 FQDESV (reference sequence). CDR3 sequence: CASGQPPYNEQFF. The CDR3, as DNA: TGTGCCAGCGGTCAGCCCCCCTACAATGAGCAGTTCTTC.

The CDR3 region is CASSQTGQPYEQYF. DNA of the CDR3: TGCGCCAGCAGCCAGACGGGGCAACCCTACGAGCAGTACTTC. The chain has TRBV4-1 and TRBJ2-7; perhaps D is TRBD1 or TRBD2 (5 bases each). This CDR3 region has 14 residues. CDR1 and CDR2 from the germline V gene are MGHRA and YSYEKL. Trimming pared 3 bases from V and 2 bases from J, leaving 11 bases between.

Only a few counts were recorded for this clone. The V and J genes are TRBV9 and TRBJ2-5; TRBD1 aligns across 10 bases. In germline, CDR1 is SGDLS, CDR2 YYNGEE. After removal of 0 bases from V and 5 bases from J, the junction contained 10 bases not matched to a gene. This CDR3 has 17 residues. The CDR3 loop is CASSVGPRQGAWETQYF. The CDR3 DNA follows: TGTGCCAGCAGCGTAGGGCCCCGACAGGGGGCGTGGGAGACCCAGTACTTC.

This clone is medium-sized in the sample. J is TRBJ2-1 and V is TRBV11-2; the D is unclear. Trimming took off 1 base at V and 0 bases at J, with 4 bases between the two ends. This CDR3 is built from 14 residues. Germline V CDR1 and CDR2: SGHAT, FQNNGV. DNA of the CDR3: TGTGCCAGCAGCTTAGCTAGCTCCTACAATGAGCAGTTCTTC. The encoded protein is CASSLASSYNEQFF.

This clone was detected only a few times. The junction and the germline gene differ at one end; a read error may be behind it. The V and J genes are TRBV7-2 and TRBJ1-2; D not resolved. The CDR3 runs 15 residues. Germline CDR1 and CDR2: SGHTA and FQGNSA. CDR3 protein: CASSLTQIFNYCYTF. CDR3 in DNA: TGTGCCAGCAGCTTAACCCAGATCTTTAACTATTGCTACACCTTC.

With respect to this clone: A much larger clone sits a single nucleotide away, making a read error possible. J is TRBJ2-2 and V is TRBV6-1; D assignment may be TRBD1 or TRBD2 (6 bases each). This CDR3 is built from 17 residues. Germline V gives CDR1 MNHNS, CDR2 SASEGT. The CDR3 sequence is CPSSEVGGRAGTGELFF. The CDR3 DNA follows: TGTCCCAGCAGTGAAGTGGGGGGCAGGGCGGGTACCGGGGAGCTGTTTTTT.

Only a few counts were recorded for this clone. The chain couples TRBV5-1 to TRBJ2-5; no clear D gene. Germline CDR1 SGHRS, CDR2 YFSETQ. V lost 1 base, J lost 5 bases, and 12 bases lay in between. The CDR3 is 14 residues long. In DNA, the CDR3 is TGCGCCAGCAGCTTGCGCCCCTTAAGTGAGACCCAGTACTTC. Its protein is CASSLRPLSETQYF.

By its share, this clone is medium-sized. The rearrangement uses TRBV5-1 and TRBJ2-7, with D unclear. Trimming shortened V by 2 bases and J by 1 base, and 4 bases separated the two germline ends. The germline V gene has CDR1 SGHRS and CDR2 YFSETQ. This CDR3 has 12 residues. The chain's CDR3 is CASSLPSYEQYF. CDR3 DNA: TGCGCCAGCAGCTTACCGTCCTACGAGCAGTACTTC.

On this clone: This likely traces to a read error, being one base from a far larger clone. Distinct nucleotide sequences in the sample also encode this CDR3. The chain combines TRBV11-2 with TRBJ2-1, with 7 bases aligning to TRBD2. With V trimmed by 1 base and J by 1 base, 1 base remained unmatched. The V gene's germline CDR1 is SGHAT and CDR2 FQNNGV. CDR3 length equals 15 residues. The CDR3: CASSLAGGSYNEQFF. DNA for the CDR3: TGTGCCAGCAGCTTAGCGGGGGGTTCCTACAATGAGCAGTTCTTC.

This clone is labeled medium-sized. The chain couples TRBV9 to TRBJ2-2; the D gene is possibly TRBD2 (6 bases). The CDR3 covers 15 residues. CDR1 SGDLS and CDR2 YYNGEE come from the germline V gene. Trimming left V 1 base short and J 1 base short, with 8 bases between. In nucleotides, the CDR3 is TGTGCCAGCAGCGTAAGGGACTTGAACACCGGGGAGCTGTTTTTT. This codes for CASSVRDLNTGELFF.

This clone was found a few times. CDR3 sequence: CASSLDGLTDTQYF. The CDR3 DNA follows: TGCGCCAGCAGCTTGGACGGGCTCACAGATACGCAGTATTTT. The chain links TRBV5-1 to TRBJ2-3; no firm D call. In germline, CDR1 is SGHRS, CDR2 YFSETQ. V was shortened by 0 bases and J by 2 bases, with 7 bases between the two germline ends. This CDR3 comprises 14 residues. Supplemented by reference TRBV5-1 and TRBJ2-3, the full variable domain reads KAGVTQTPRYLIKTRGQQVTLSCSPISGHRSVSWYQQTPGQGLQFLFEYFSETQRNKGNFPGRFSGRQFSNSRSEMNVSTLELGDSALYLCASSLDGLTDTQYFGPGTRLTVL.

The gene calls are TRBV7-6 and TRBJ1-6; no definite D call. There are 14 residues in the CDR3. The V and J ends lost 2 bases and 4 bases respectively, with 6 bases between them. The germline V gene encodes CDR1 SGHVS and CDR2 FNYEAQ. The CDR3 coding sequence is TGTGCCAGCAGCTTACGGTATTATAATTCACCCCTCCACTTT. This sequence encodes CASSLRYYNSPLHF.

The J gene is TRBJ1-3, the V gene TRBV5-1; D perhaps matches TRBD1 (5 bases). Per germline, CDR1 SGHRS and CDR2 YFSETQ. The CDR3 runs 15 residues. Trimming stripped 7 bases from V and 0 bases from J, with 14 bases between. The CDR3 nucleotides are TGCGCCAGCTCGTGGGACGGAACCTCTGGAAACACCATATATTTT. It encodes CASSWDGTSGNTIYF.

V usage is TRBV27 and J usage is TRBJ2-2, with 11 bases fitting TRBD2. The ends lost 5 bases at V and 2 bases at J; junction bases unmatched: 4. This CDR3 region has 16 residues. Germline CDR1 is MNHEY and CDR2 is SMNVEV (reference sequence). The CDR3 coding sequence is TGTGCCAGCAGTGAGACTAGCGGGATTAACACCGGGGAGCTGTTTTTT. This gives the protein CASSETSGINTGELFF.

This chain uses TRBV10-1 with TRBJ1-6; 8 bases are a match to TRBD1. CDR3 length: 14 amino acids. With 5 bases clipped from V and 10 bases from J, the junction kept 7 bases outside the gene matches. Germline CDR1 reads WNHNN; CDR2 reads SYGVQD (reference sequence). The CDR3 sequence: CASSPQGALSPLHF. DNA for the CDR3: TGCGCCAGCAGTCCTCAGGGGGCGTTGTCACCCCTCCACTTT.